The rows below give T cell receptor beta chains drawn from one sample of a study of cytomegalovirus exposure and HLA in healthy donors. Clones were sequenced by immunoSEQ multiplex PCR, and TCRdb holds only the in-frame ones, with some missing. The sample gives 150,000 to 200,000 clones, about 80% of which show up once; 13% to 15% is in the top ten. Sequencing input: PBMCs. These receptors came from a woman aged 40 to 49 in good health and CMV-seronegative. The CDR3 runs from the conserved cysteine through the conserved F or W. D genes are given only for firm matches. Not every row has a clone size; where given, it reads once, few, many or a size class.

clone size: .; V gene: TRBV7-2; CDR3 length: 18; J gene: TRBJ2-3; D gene: TRBD1; CDR3 DNA: TGTGCCAGCAGCTCAGGGGGCGTCGGTCTAGGGGCATTCGATACGCAGTATTTT; CDR3 protein: CASSSGGVGLGAFDTQYF
clone size: .; V gene: TRBV28; CDR3 length: 13; J gene: TRBJ2-7; D gene: .; CDR3 DNA: TGTGCCAGCAGTTTTGTGCAGGGCTACGAGCAGTACTTC; CDR3 protein: CASSFVQGYEQYF
clone size: few; V gene: TRBV28; CDR3 length: 16; J gene: TRBJ2-1; D gene: TRBD1; CDR3 DNA: TGTGCCAGCAGTTTCCGCTCGACAGGGCAGCGCAATGAGCAGTTCTTC; CDR3 protein: CASSFRSTGQRNEQFF
clone size: few; V gene: TRBV28; CDR3 length: 14; J gene: TRBJ1-1; D gene: .; CDR3 DNA: TGTGCCAGCAGTTTAGCCCGGCGGGACACTGAAGCTTTCTTT; CDR3 protein: CASSLARRDTEAFF
clone size: .; V gene: TRBV5-1; CDR3 length: 15; J gene: TRBJ2-5; D gene: TRBD1; CDR3 DNA: TGCGCCAGCAGCTCGGGACAGGGAAGGATGGAGACCCAGTACTTC; CDR3 protein: CASSSGQGRMETQYF
clone size: .; V gene: TRBV5-8; CDR3 length: 10; J gene: TRBJ2-7; D gene: TRBD1; CDR3 DNA: TGTGCCACCAGGGACAGACTCTTAGTCTTC; CDR3 protein: CATRDRLLVF
clone size: .; V gene: TRBV28; CDR3 length: 12; J gene: TRBJ1-2; D gene: .; CDR3 DNA: TGTGCCACCACATCGAGGGGGGGAGGCTACACCTTC; CDR3 protein: CATTSRGGGYTF
clone size: .; V gene: TRBV5-1; CDR3 length: 15; J gene: TRBJ2-1; D gene: .; CDR3 DNA: TGCGCCAGCAGCTTGTTAGGGGGTTCCTACAATGAGCAGTTCTTC; CDR3 protein: CASSLLGGSYNEQFF
clone size: few; V gene: TRBV7-9; CDR3 length: 13; J gene: TRBJ1-3; D gene: .; CDR3 DNA: TGTGCCAGCACAGAAATTCCCGGAAACACCATATATTTT; CDR3 protein: CASTEIPGNTIYF
clone size: .; V gene: TRBV10-2; CDR3 length: 15; J gene: TRBJ2-5; D gene: TRBD2; CDR3 DNA: TGCGCCAGCAGTGTTACTAGCGGGAGTCTAGAGACCCAGTACTTC; CDR3 protein: CASSVTSGSLETQYF
clone size: .; V gene: TRBV11-2; CDR3 length: 14; J gene: TRBJ1-3; D gene: TRBD1; CDR3 DNA: TGTGCCAGGAAGGGACAGCGCTCTGGAAACACCATATATTTT; CDR3 protein: CARKGQRSGNTIYF
clone size: few; V gene: TRBV10-3; CDR3 length: 14; J gene: TRBJ2-5; D gene: TRBD2; CDR3 DNA: TGTGCCATCAGATCGGCGGGAGCCGGCGAGACCCAGTACTTC; CDR3 protein: CAIRSAGAGETQYF
clone size: .; V gene: TRBV9; CDR3 length: 13; J gene: TRBJ2-3; D gene: TRBD1; CDR3 DNA: TGTGCCAGCGCCGACAGGGTTCCAGATACGCAGTATTTT; CDR3 protein: CASADRVPDTQYF
clone size: once; V gene: TRBV7-9; CDR3 length: 16; J gene: TRBJ2-2; D gene: TRBD1; CDR3 DNA: TGTGCCAGCAGCCCCCGGGACAGGGGGCTCACCGGGGAGCTGTTTTTT; CDR3 protein: CASSPRDRGLTGELFF